The 29 T cell receptor beta chains listed next were all sequenced from one sample in a study of T cell repertoires in ileal Crohn's disease. Time point reported: neoterminal ileum biopsy at postoperative endoscopy, about 6 months after surgery. The protocol was immunoSEQ multiplex PCR, while the TCRdb copy is restricted to in-frame clones and leaves out a portion. Seen here are 2,500 to 3,000 clones, 60% to 80% observed once, and the top ten hold approximately 20%. Sequenced sample: ileal tissue. The receptors stem from an adult with Crohn's disease.

This clone was picked up a small number of times. The rearrangement uses TRBV2 and TRBJ1-2; 7 bases agree with TRBD1. The CDR3 runs 13 residues. After removal of 8 bases from V and 7 bases from J, the junction contained 10 bases not matched to a gene. The germline V gene encodes CDR1 SNHLY and CDR2 FYNNEI. The CDR3 reads CASRTGQTVGYTF. DNA of the CDR3: TGTGCCAGCCGCACGGGACAGACCGTTGGCTACACCTTC. The full variable domain, its missing parts supplied by reference TRBV2 and TRBJ1-2, is EPEVTQTPSHQVTQMGQEVILRCVPISNHLYFYWYRQILGQKVEFLVSFYNNEISEKSEIFDDQFSVERPDGSNFTLKIRSTKLEDSAMYFCASRTGQTVGYTFGSGTRLTVV.

The CDR3 loop is CARGSAGGRFERETQYF. CDR3 in DNA: TGTGCCAGGGGTTCGGCGGGGGGCCGATTCGAGAGAGAGACCCAGTACTTC. This rearrangement joins TRBV2 to TRBJ2-5, with 8 positions matching TRBD2. Looked up from germline, CDR1 is SNHLY and CDR2 is FYNNEI. V gave up 9 bases and J gave up 4 bases; unmatched junction bases: 19. The CDR3 is made up of 17 amino acids. Filled out from reference TRBV2 and TRBJ2-5, the complete variable domain reads EPEVTQTPSHQVTQMGQEVILRCVPISNHLYFYWYRQILGQKVEFLVSFYNNEISEKSEIFDDQFSVERPDGSNFTLKIRSTKLEDSAMYFCARGSAGGRFERETQYFGPGTRLLVL.

V and J are TRBV19 and TRBJ1-3; no clear D gene. V lost 6 bases and J 0 bases, leaving 9 bases between the germline ends. The germline V gene encodes CDR1 LNHDA and CDR2 SQIVND (reference sequence). The CDR3 length is 14 residues. The CDR3 sequence is CASSPVSSGNTIYF. CDR3 nucleotides: TGTGCCAGTAGCCCGGTGAGCTCTGGAAACACCATATATTTT. The full variable domain, in which reference TRBV19 and TRBJ1-3 provide the parts outside the CDR3, is DGGITQSPKYLFRKEGQNVTLSCEQNLNHDAMYWYRQDPGQGLRLIYYSQIVNDFQKGDIAEGYSVSREKKESFPLTVTSAQKNPTAFYLCASSPVSSGNTIYFGEGSWLTVV.

This clone was recorded a few times. The genes are TRBV7-2 and TRBJ2-5; D not resolved. Germline lookup yields CDR1 SGHTA and CDR2 FQGNSA. Between the trimmed V and J ends, which lost 3 bases and 5 bases, there was a span of 10 bases. The CDR3 consists of 13 residues. Here the CDR3 DNA reads TGTGCCAGCAGCTTCGGCCGGCGGGAGACCCAGTACTTC. Amino acid sequence: CASSFGRRETQYF.

CDR3 DNA sequence: TGTGCCAGTGGACAGGGGATTTTTCAGCCCCAGCATTTT. This translates into CASGQGIFQPQHF. The V gene is TRBV27, the J gene TRBJ1-5; 9 bases align to TRBD1. Germline V gives CDR1 MNHEY, CDR2 SMNVEV (reference sequence). V shed 9 bases and J 6 bases; nucleotides not matched to a gene: 6. The CDR3 spans 13 residues.

This chain links TRBV7-9 with TRBJ1-2, with 9 bases aligning to TRBD1. Germline V lookup: CDR1 SEHNR, CDR2 FQNEAQ (reference sequence). The CDR3 spans 14 residues. The V and J ends lost 5 bases and 7 bases, in that order; junction bases with no gene match: 8. DNA of the CDR3: TGTGCCAGCAGCCCCGGACAGGGGTTTTCTGGCTACACCTTC. Translating it yields CASSPGQGFSGYTF.

In its sample, this clone was seen once. This rearrangement joins TRBV7-3 to TRBJ2-2, with D maybe TRBD1 (5 bases). Germline CDR1 reads SGHTA; CDR2 reads FQGTGA. V lost 1 base and J lost 3, with 12 bases in between. The CDR3 contains 16 residues. The chain's CDR3 is CASSLNRGPDTGELFF. The DNA of the CDR3 is TGTGCCAGCAGCTTAAATAGGGGCCCGGACACCGGGGAGCTGTTTTTT.

The V and J genes are TRBV5-5 and TRBJ2-2; D may be TRBD1 (7 bases). V lost 3 bases and J lost 3, with 18 bases in between. Germline V gene lookup returns CDR1 SGHKS and CDR2 YYEKEE (reference sequence). This CDR3 spans 17 amino acids. CDR3 DNA sequence: TGTGCCAGCAGCTACCCCCCAGGGGGGTGGTACACCGGGGAGCTGTTTTTT. Its protein product is CASSYPPGGWYTGELFF.

This clone was observed a few times. This rearrangement joins TRBV27 to TRBJ1-2; no definite D call. The length of the CDR3 is 13 residues. V dropped 5 bases and J dropped 5 bases, with 12 bases sitting between them. The germline V gene encodes CDR1 MNHEY and CDR2 SMNVEV (reference sequence). The CDR3 loop reads CASSKSGKYGYTF. In DNA form, the CDR3 reads TGTGCCAGCAGTAAGTCGGGGAAGTATGGCTACACCTTC.

The rearrangement links TRBV30 to TRBJ2-2, with 11 bases aligning to TRBD2. This CDR3 contains 13 residues. Germline CDR1 GTSNPN, CDR2 SVGIG (reference sequence). Trimming took 4 bases from V and 6 from J; bases not matched to a gene: 1. The CDR3 region is CAWNSGGAGELFF. CDR3 sequence (DNA): TGTGCCTGGAATAGCGGGGGGGCCGGGGAGCTGTTTTTT.

Here the CDR3 reads CASSEGRSRSSYNEQFF. In nucleotides, the CDR3 is TGTGCCAGCAGTGAGGGGCGTAGCCGGAGCTCCTACAATGAGCAGTTCTTC. The V gene is TRBV2, the J gene TRBJ2-1, with D possibly TRBD1 on 5 matching bases. The germline V gene encodes CDR1 SNHLY and CDR2 FYNNEI. V shed 3 bases and J shed 0 bases, with 15 bases lying between them. The CDR3 covers 17 residues.

This clone is labeled large. The chain joins TRBV4-1 to TRBJ2-7, with 10 positions matching TRBD1. Germline trimming cut 2 bases from V and 3 bases from J; bases unmatched to any gene: 10. The CDR3 covers 17 residues. The germline V gene has CDR1 MGHRA and CDR2 YSYEKL. In DNA, the CDR3 is TGCGCCAGCAGCCAACCCCTTGGGGGGACAGGGGACTACGAGCAGTACTTC. Residues: CASSQPLGGTGDYEQYF.

The rearrangement links TRBV28 to TRBJ1-4; 9 nucleotides align to TRBD1. CDR3 length: 14 residues. Germline assignment: CDR1 MDHEN and CDR2 SYDVKM. The trim removed 6 bases at V and 8 bases at J, leaving 7 bases unmatched. This CDR3 reads CASRKGQGGEKLFF. The CDR3 bases are TGTGCCAGCAGAAAGGGACAGGGCGGCGAAAAACTGTTTTTT.

Comment on this clone: Additional DNA sequences in this sample encode the identical CDR3. V usage is TRBV5-4 and J usage is TRBJ1-1; D gene uncertain. The CDR3 covers 13 residues. Germline V CDR1 and CDR2: SGHNT, YYREEE (reference sequence). Trimming took off 7 bases at V and 6 bases at J, with 16 bases between the two ends. This CDR3 is CASRPDSAPEAFF. In DNA form, the CDR3 reads TGTGCCAGCCGCCCGGATAGCGCCCCTGAAGCTTTCTTT.

This clone was found once. The chain carries TRBV2 and TRBJ1-3; D is perhaps TRBD1 (6 bases). CDR1 SNHLY and CDR2 FYNNEI come from the germline V gene. The V end was cut by 7 bases, the J end by 0 bases, with 13 bases between. This CDR3 is built from 15 residues. CDR3 in DNA: TGTGCCAGCACACCGGACAGCTACTCTGGAAACACCATATATTTT. It yields the protein CASTPDSYSGNTIYF.

The CDR3 sequence is CASSLTGGQAEAFF. DNA of the CDR3: TGCGCCAGCAGCCTCACAGGGGGCCAGGCTGAAGCTTTCTTT. The genes are TRBV5-1 and TRBJ1-1, with TRBD1 matching 9 bases. From germline, CDR1 is SGHRS and CDR2 YFSETQ. The CDR3 totals 14 residues. The J segment lost 6 bases and the V segment lost 4 bases, leaving 7 bases of the junction unmatched.

This clone was counted a single time. The genes are TRBV10-3 and TRBJ1-1; possible D gene TRBD1, 5 bases. Germline V gene sequence: CDR1 ENHRY, CDR2 SYGVKD. With 0 bases removed from V and 5 bases from J, the gap between germline ends came to 10 bases. This CDR3 is built from 14 residues. CDR3 protein: CAISESGGGTEAFF. The CDR3 nucleotides are TGTGCCATCAGTGAGTCAGGCGGGGGAACTGAAGCTTTCTTT.

The DNA of the CDR3 is TGTGCCAGCTCACCCAGATCGATTGAAAAACTGTTTTTT. Protein product: CASSPRSIEKLFF. V gene TRBV18 combines with J gene TRBJ1-4; D unclear. Trimming took 3 bases from V and 7 from J, leaving 9 bases between them. The CDR3 is 13 residues long. Germline V lookup: CDR1 KGHSH, CDR2 LQKENI.

The rearrangement uses TRBV6-6 and TRBJ2-1, with 12 bases that match TRBD2. Per germline, CDR1 MNHNY and CDR2 SVGAGI (reference sequence). The CDR3 sequence is 16 residues long. V gave up 8 bases and J gave up 0 bases; unmatched junction bases: 5. The CDR3 protein is CASRTSGTSSYNEQFF. The DNA for the CDR3 is TGTGCCAGCCGGACTAGCGGGACGAGCTCCTACAATGAGCAGTTCTTC.

Concerning this clone: The junction departs from germline at one end; a sequencing error may be responsible. The chain joins TRBV6-5 to TRBJ1-4, with a weak D call TRBD1 (6 bases). This CDR3 comprises 15 residues. The V gene's germline CDR1 is MNHEY and CDR2 SVGAGI. CDR3 residues: CASSYSGQGSEKPFF. CDR3 nucleotides: TGTGCCAGCAGTTACTCGGGCCAGGGGAGTGAAAAACCGTTTTTT.

The chain links TRBV5-1 to TRBJ2-5, with D maybe TRBD1 (5 bases). Germline CDR1 reads SGHRS; CDR2 reads YFSETQ. V was cut by 5 bases and J by 0 bases, with 8 bases left in between. The CDR3 extends over 13 amino acids. The CDR3 bases are TGCGCCAGCAGTAAGGACAACCAAGAGACCCAGTACTTC. This encodes CASSKDNQETQYF.

This chain joins TRBV4-1 and TRBJ1-6; D gene uncertain. Germline loops: CDR1 MGHRA, CDR2 YSYEKL. Trimming left V 0 bases short and J 13 bases short, with 13 bases between. This CDR3 has 14 residues. In nucleotides, the CDR3 is TGCGCCAGCAGCCAAGATCCTGCCGGGAGTCCCCTCCACTTT. Its translation is CASSQDPAGSPLHF.

This clone has just a few counts. The rearrangement links TRBV5-6 to TRBJ1-1; 8 positions match TRBD1. Trimming at V came to 0 bases and at J to 1 base, leaving 2 bases not matched to a gene. The length of the CDR3 is 15 residues. Per germline, CDR1 SGHDT and CDR2 YYEEEE. DNA for the CDR3: TGTGCCAGCAGCTTGGGGGGGACAGGGAACACTGAAGCTTTCTTT. Translated, it gives CASSLGGTGNTEAFF.

In DNA, the CDR3 is TGTGCCAGCAGTTCCGAGTGGCGGGCCACCGGGGAGCTGTTTTTT. It is translated as CASSSEWRATGELFF. The genes are TRBV6-5 and TRBJ2-2, with D perhaps matching TRBD2 (5 bases). Germline V gene sequence: CDR1 MNHEY, CDR2 SVGAGI. Trimming took 4 bases from V and 4 from J, leaving 13 bases between them. This CDR3 has 15 amino acids.

CDR3 amino acids: CASSLTNTEAFF. The CDR3 nucleotides are TGTGCCAGCAGCTTGACAAACACTGAAGCTTTCTTT. The chain employs TRBV5-5 and TRBJ1-1; D unresolved. This CDR3 comprises 12 residues. Deletions cut 1 base from V and 2 bases from J, with 3 bases between. CDR1 and CDR2 from the germline V gene are SGHKS and YYEKEE (reference sequence).

This chain joins TRBV2 and TRBJ2-2, with 13 bases that match TRBD2. Germline V lookup: CDR1 SNHLY, CDR2 FYNNEI. This CDR3 has 17 residues. V was pared by 4 bases and J by 0 bases, with 2 bases of the junction left unmatched. CDR3 bases: TGTGCCAGCAGTGGGGGACTAGCGGGGACGAACACCGGGGAGCTGTTTTTT. Its translation is CASSGGLAGTNTGELFF.

V gene TRBV6-5 combines with J gene TRBJ2-2; tentative D call: TRBD1 (5 bases). The V end lost 6 bases, the J end lost 7 bases, and 9 bases lay between the germline ends. Germline lookup yields CDR1 MNHEY and CDR2 SVGAGI. CDR3 size: 12 residues. CDR3: CASSPRGGELFF. CDR3 nucleotide sequence: TGTGCCAGCAGCCCTAGGGGCGGGGAGCTGTTTTTT.

The chain couples TRBV4-3 to TRBJ1-1; D might be TRBD1 (5 bases). The CDR3 loop spans 14 amino acids. The V gene's germline CDR1 is LGHNA and CDR2 YSLEER. V dropped 3 bases and J dropped 4 bases, with 12 bases sitting between them. The CDR3 reads CASSQDGARTEAFF. The CDR3 bases are TGCGCCAGCAGCCAGGATGGGGCTCGCACTGAAGCTTTCTTT.

This clone appeared a few times. This chain joins TRBV15 and TRBJ1-5, with D unresolved. The germline CDR1 and CDR2 sequences are LNHNV and YYDKDF (reference sequence). The CDR3 spans 15 residues. The germline V and J ends were trimmed by 7 bases and 0 bases, with 13 bases remaining between them. CDR3 in amino acids: CATNDGGSSNQPQHF. In DNA form, the CDR3 reads TGTGCCACCAACGACGGCGGGAGTAGCAATCAGCCCCAGCATTTT.